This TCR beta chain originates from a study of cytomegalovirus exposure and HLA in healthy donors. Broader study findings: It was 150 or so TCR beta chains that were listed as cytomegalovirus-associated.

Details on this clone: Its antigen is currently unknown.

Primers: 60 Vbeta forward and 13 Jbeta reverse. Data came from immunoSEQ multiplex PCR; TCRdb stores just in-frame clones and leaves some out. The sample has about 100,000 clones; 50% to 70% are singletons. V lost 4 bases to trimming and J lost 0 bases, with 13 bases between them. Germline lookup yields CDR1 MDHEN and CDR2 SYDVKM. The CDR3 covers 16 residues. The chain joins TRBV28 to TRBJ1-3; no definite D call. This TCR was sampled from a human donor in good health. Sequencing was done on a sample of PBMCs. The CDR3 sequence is CASSSGFRSSGNTIYF. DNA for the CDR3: TGTGCCAGCAGTTCCGGGTTCCGAAGCTCTGGAAACACCATATATTTT. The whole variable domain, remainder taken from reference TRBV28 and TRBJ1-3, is DVKVTQSSRYLVKRTGEKVFLECVQDMDHENMFWYRQDPGLGLRLIYFSYDVKMKEKGDIPEGYSVSREKKERFSLILESASTNQTSMYLCASSSGFRSSGNTIYFGEGSWLTVV.